These 6 T cell receptor beta chains were all obtained from the same sample, sequenced in a study of control samples from healthy donors and cancer patients. Method: immunoSEQ multiplex PCR; TCRdb's copy keeps in-frame clones and lacks some. The data show 35,000 to 55,000 clones, roughly 86% seen once. The sample taken for sequencing was PBMCs. The receptor source for this set is a woman in her sixties or seventies with lung cancer.

The table lists this clone with a count of one. V is TRBV14 and J is TRBJ2-3; a possible D gene is TRBD2 (6 bases). This CDR3 is built from 16 residues. Germline V CDR1 and CDR2: SGHDN, FVKESK. Trimming pared 1 base from V and 3 bases from J, leaving 14 bases between. In nucleotides, the CDR3 is TGTGCCAGCAGCCAAGCTCGGACTACCCTTACAGATACGCAGTATTTT. Its translation is CASSQARTTLTDTQYF.

The chain has TRBV4-3 and TRBJ2-5, with 7 bases identical to TRBD2. V dropped 4 bases and J dropped 2; count of bases not matched to a gene: 7. The CDR3 consists of 15 residues. Germline assignment: CDR1 LGHNA and CDR2 YSLEER. The chain's CDR3 is CASSRGLGGQETQYF. The CDR3 nucleotides read TGCGCCAGCAGCCGGGGACTGGGAGGGCAAGAGACCCAGTACTTC.

This clone appeared once. Other DNA sequences in the sample encode the same CDR3. This chain links TRBV20-1 with TRBJ2-1; 7 positions match TRBD2. CDR3 size: 16 residues. Germline lookup yields CDR1 DFQATT and CDR2 SNEGSKA (reference sequence). The J segment lost 0 bases and the V segment lost 3 bases, leaving 8 bases of the junction unmatched. Here the CDR3 reads CSASLGLAGSYNEQFF. CDR3 in DNA: TGCAGTGCTAGTCTTGGGTTAGCGGGCTCCTACAATGAGCAGTTCTTC.

The V gene is TRBV5-1, the J gene TRBJ1-6, with 7 bases that match TRBD1. The CDR3 is made up of 14 amino acids. V dropped 5 bases and J dropped 7; count of bases not matched to a gene: 6. The germline V gene encodes CDR1 SGHRS and CDR2 YFSETQ. This CDR3 reads CASSYGQENSPLHF. CDR3 sequence (DNA): TGCGCCAGCAGTTATGGACAGGAGAATTCACCCCTCCACTTT.

This clone was detected only once. The J gene is TRBJ1-1, the V gene TRBV11-2; D is unclear. The CDR3 consists of 10 residues. The V gene's germline CDR1 is SGHAT and CDR2 FQNNGV. V lost 8 bases and J lost 10, with 11 bases in between. This chain's CDR3 is CASGERRAFF. The CDR3 coding sequence is TGTGCCAGCGGGGAACGCCGAGCTTTCTTT.

The chain joins TRBV20-1 to TRBJ1-4; D gene unclear. V was trimmed by 3 bases and J by 8 bases, leaving 13 bases between them. Germline CDR1 and CDR2: DFQATT and SNEGSKA (reference sequence). This CDR3 contains 13 residues. CDR3 region: CSASVGNREKLFF. The CDR3 DNA sequence: TGCAGTGCTAGTGTGGGTAATAGGGAAAAACTGTTTTTT.